Listed below are T cell receptor beta chains from one sample, sequenced in a study of glioma-infiltrating T cells after dendritic cell vaccination. Here immunoSEQ multiplex PCR was the method, and the copy in TCRdb shows in-frame clones only, minus some. The table shows about 92,000 clones, with 85% to 90% occurring only once. The sequencing here drew on blood, taken before dendritic cell vaccination. These receptors all come from a human donor with glioblastoma. The CDR3 runs from the conserved cysteine through the conserved F or W. Fields, in order: J gene, clone size, V gene, D gene, CDR3 DNA, CDR3 protein. A D gene is named only where the DNA matches it firmly. Clone size, where shown, is once, few, many, or a class for clones that have expanded.

TRBJ2-7 - TRBV2 - TGTGCCAGGACTAGCTCCTACGAGCAGTACTTC CARTSSYEQYF
TRBJ2-7 - TRBV4-1 TRBD1 TGCGCCAGCAGCCTCCTACCGACAGGGGCCTACGAGCAGTACTTC CASSLLPTGAYEQYF
TRBJ2-2 - TRBV4-1 TRBD2 TGCGCCAGCAGCAGCCCGGGACTAGCGGGAGACACCGGGGAGCTGTTTTTT CASSSPGLAGDTGELFF
TRBJ2-7 - TRBV5-4 - TGTGCCAGCAACCCAGGGGTAGGCTACGAGCAGTACTTC CASNPGVGYEQYF
TRBJ1-6 - TRBV2 TRBD1 TGTGCCAGCAGTGAGGGACAGGCTAATTCACCCCTCCACTTT CASSEGQANSPLHF
TRBJ1-4 - TRBV6-5 - TGTGCCAGCAGTTACTCGAGGGTCCCAACTAATGAAAAACTGTTTTTT CASSYSRVPTNEKLFF
TRBJ1-2 - TRBV29-1 - TGCAGCGCTAGATACGGGGGTTATGGCTACACCTTC CSARYGGYGYTF
TRBJ2-7 - TRBV4-1 - TGCGCCAGCAGCCAAGGACAGGACTACGAGCAGTACTTC CASSQGQDYEQYF
TRBJ1-1 - TRBV4-2 - TGTGCCAGCAGCCAAGTCAACCCTGGAGCGCCACCTGAAGCTTTCTTT CASSQVNPGAPPEAFF
TRBJ1-6 - TRBV6-5 - TGTGCCAGCAGTTACTCGAGCAGGGATAATTCACCCCTCCACTTT CASSYSSRDNSPLHF
TRBJ1-2 - TRBV5-5 TRBD1 TGTGCCAGCAGCCTCAGATGGGACAGAACTAACTATGGCTACACCTTC CASSLRWDRTNYGYTF
TRBJ2-7 - TRBV19 TRBD2 TGTGCCAGTAGTATGGAACTAGCGCTGAACGAGCAGTACTTC CASSMELALNEQYF
TRBJ2-7 few TRBV14 - TGTGCCAGCAGCCAAGGACATTACGAGCAGTACTTC CASSQGHYEQYF
TRBJ2-7 medium-sized TRBV5-1 - TGCGCCAGCAGCACCGGGGGTTCTTCCTACGAGCAGTACTTC CASSTGGSSYEQYF
TRBJ2-7 - TRBV11-2 TRBD2 TGTGCCAGCAGCTTAGCAGCGGGACCCTCCTACGAGCAGTACTTC CASSLAAGPSYEQYF
TRBJ2-7 medium-sized TRBV28 - TGTGCCAGCAGTTTAATCGGAGGTCCCTCCTACGAGCAGTACTTC CASSLIGGPSYEQYF
TRBJ1-6 - TRBV6-5 TRBD1 TGTGCCAGCAGTTACTATCTAGGACAGGGTTCGCCCCTCCACTTT CASSYYLGQGSPLHF
TRBJ2-5 - TRBV7-6 TRBD2 TGTGCCAGCACCTCGCCGGGACTATCTAAAGAGACCCAGTACTTC CASTSPGLSKETQYF
TRBJ2-3 - TRBV28 - TGTGCCAGCAGGCATTCCTACCGGTATAGCACAGATACGCAGTATTTT CASRHSYRYSTDTQYF
TRBJ2-7 - TRBV2 - TGTGCCAGCAGTGAACGAACAGCGGTTCTGTACTTC CASSERTAVLYF
TRBJ1-2 - TRBV5-5 TRBD1 TGTGCCAGCAGCTGGGGACAGGGTCTAGGGTATGGCTACACCTTC CASSWGQGLGYGYTF
TRBJ1-3 - TRBV7-8 - TGTGCCAGCAGCTTATTAGCTGGAAACACCATATATTTT CASSLLAGNTIYF
TRBJ2-7 - TRBV13 TRBD2 TGTGCCAGCAGCCCGGGGCGGGGGGAAACCTACGAGCAGTACTTC CASSPGRGETYEQYF
TRBJ1-1 - TRBV18 TRBD1 TGTGCCAGCTCCCGACCGACAGGGCCTGAAGCTTTCTTT CASSRPTGPEAFF
TRBJ2-7 - TRBV4-3 TRBD1 TGCGCCAGCCCCGTGAGGACAGGGGTGTACTACGAGCAGTACTTC CASPVRTGVYYEQYF
TRBJ1-2 - TRBV29-1 - TGCAGCGTGGCACCCGGGAGGGCCTATGGCTACACCTTC CSVAPGRAYGYTF
TRBJ1-1 - TRBV7-5 - TGTGTCAGAAGCTCGGAGGAAGGAAACACTGAAGCTTTCTTT CVRSSEEGNTEAFF
TRBJ2-7 - TRBV4-1 TRBD1 TGCGCCAGCAGCCAACCGGGACAGGGGGGCTACGAGCAGTACTTC CASSQPGQGGYEQYF